This T cell receptor beta chain originates from a study of shared clonotypes between healthy human individuals. TCRdb keeps only in-frame clones here, not all; method: immunoSEQ multiplex PCR. The sample holds 2,500,000 or so clones, 93% seen once. V lost 6 bases, J lost 3 bases, and 6 bases stayed unmatched. Germline values: CDR1 ENHRY, CDR2 SYGVKD. This CDR3 region has 15 residues. The chain has TRBV10-3 and TRBJ2-1; 9 bases line up with TRBD1. The sequence was collected from a man aged 18 to 29 in good health. Some clones in this sample may be carry-over from other donors' samples. What was sequenced was naive CD4+ T cells from PBMCs. As for subset: CD45RA+ positively selected. In nucleotides, the CDR3 is TGTGCCATCAGAGACGACAGGGGGAACTACAATGAGCAGTTCTTC. Its translation: CAIRDDRGNYNEQFF.